Described below is a single TCR beta chain sequence and its context. It lacks a known antigen. No base qualities exist here, and no much larger clone lies one base off it. This specimen comes from a study of shared clonotypes between healthy human individuals (dated by TCRdb to the early 2020s). Concerning the study at large: The cohort included a few men and a couple of women between 18 and 49 years of age. For each donor, three plates each were used for CD4 naive and CD4 memory, two plates were used for CD8 naive, and one plate was used for CD8 memory. Blood TCR repertoires of five healthy adults were deeply sequenced to estimate repertoire size and the extent of clonotype sharing between individuals. Libraries were prepared and TCR repertoires were sequenced by different laboratories using diverse techniques, in order to increase sequencing depth and limit assay-specific biases. Per donor, leukapheresis produced somewhere between about 0.94 and 9 billion PBMCs. Points the paper makes about the study in general: Because the study included only a small number of donors, the genetic and exposure-history diversity represented was limited. When a handful of donors were compared, the shared fraction of clonotypes was roughly 5% for naive CD4, approximately 3.3% for naive CD8, about 2.5% for memory CD4, and less than 0.5% for memory CD8. Compared with non-shared clonotypes, the clonotypes found in all four sorted-subset donors had higher generation probabilities. Only blood was sampled, and tissue TCR repertoires likely differ from those in blood. Estimated clonotype richness was generally larger for naive than for memory subsets. Based on pairwise subsampling, the degree of clonotype sharing among donors was expected to be affected by sequencing depth. Rarefaction of sorted-subset datasets indicated incomplete sequencing despite the large sequencing depth.

Donors were healthy HIV-negative adults with no recently reported acute infections or vaccinations. Every donor was a Caucasian adult living in Nashville, Tennessee, USA. CD4+ T cells were enriched by magnetic negative selection; naive cells were then positively selected on CD45RA, and the negative fraction formed the memory subset. Blood was obtained by leukapheresis, after which PBMCs were separated by Ficoll-Histopaque density gradient centrifugation and cryopreserved in liquid nitrogen vapor phase. Analytical flow cytometry was used to check the purity and quantity of every magnetically sorted T cell population. Genomic DNA was isolated from each sorted fraction and quantified by UV absorbance on a Nanodrop 2000c. TCR CDR3 regions were amplified from genomic DNA by multiplex PCR using the deep immunoSEQ assay. Extracted genomic DNA from each cell subset was spread evenly across all wells of several immunoSEQ 96-well plates, with each plate serving as a replicate. Each replicate PCR for sorted subsets received about 0.2 ug genomic DNA, equal to roughly 29,000 T cell genomes. Purified libraries were quantified with a Qubit 3.0 fluorometer, sized on a Bioanalyzer 2100, and re-quantified with the KAPA Library Quantification kit. Each immunoSEQ 96-well plate was sequenced on its own single-read 150-cycle Illumina NextSeq 550 flow cell. The original methods were these. Because only junctional sequences without quality scores were contained in the immunoSEQ output, filtering matching that applied to full-length reads could not be performed. Sequences were annotated with PyIR, a Python wrapper for IgBLAST v1.9, using IMGT germline references to assign V/J genes and CDR3. Reads were filtered out if the reads had weak V/J assignments (E-value above 1e-6), no CDR3, stop codons, out-of-frame junctions, or ambiguous translated residues. V3J clonotypes were defined as sequences sharing an identical inferred V gene, J gene, and CDR3 amino acid sequence. Percentage overlap between repertoires was calculated by dividing the number of shared unique clonotypes by the size of the smaller repertoire. Three approaches were used to assess repertoire richness: RTK rarefaction, the Chao1 estimator, and Recon v2.1 estimates of unobserved clonotypes. OLGA was used to compute generation probabilities for all TCRbeta clonotypes that the gDNA method yielded from a few donors. The table was pulled from immuneACCESS by TCRdb, which kept in-frame rearrangements only. Such tables lose some clones; where checked, under half of the loss comes from unresolved V genes, and the rest has no known cause. For V, J and clone size, that table is used; D and trimming come from the DNA. In this sample the table shows more than 2,000,000 clones, 85% to 95% of which occur a single time. The top ten hold about 0.37% of the sample.

The clonotype comes from a young man in good health. Some clones in this sample may be carry-over from other donors' samples. The sequencing sample was made of naive CD4+ T cells from PBMCs. What this sample's cell subset or site label stands for: CD45RA+ positively selected.

The nucleotide sequence reads TGTGCCAGCAGCTCCTACAGCACAGATACGCAGTATTTT. It specifies CASSSYSTDTQYF. Recombination linked TRBV7-2 to TRBJ2-3; the D gene is not confidently resolved. The junction carries 5 bases between V and J, which are trimmed by 4 bases and 0 bases respectively. As encoded in the germline V gene, CDR1 is SGHTA while CDR2 is FQGNSA. The CDR3 covers 13 residues, taking in both the cysteine and the phenylalanine. The CDR3 DNA has 39 bases and is translated from base 1. With all but the CDR3 taken from the reference TRBV7-2 and TRBJ2-3 genes, the full variable domain is: GAGVSQSPSNKVTEKGKDVELRCDPISGHTALYWYRQSLGQGLEFLIYFQGNSAPDKSGLPSDRFSAERTGGSVSTLTIQRTQQEDSAVYLCASSSYSTDTQYFGPGTRLTVL.